This TCR beta chain was retrieved from a study of CD8 T cells in Susac syndrome. cDNA came from around 0.54 to 1 ug RNA primed by random hexamers. A multiplex approach, immunoSEQ multiplex PCR, amplified TCR beta CDR3 across 54 Vbeta and 13 Jbeta. TCRdb recomputed calls from the immunoSEQ multiplex PCR reads with MiXCR, one row per CDR3 protein. This sample yields under 200,000 distinct CDR3 sequences, of which 85% to 95% are seen a single time; approximately 0.094% belongs to the top ten. V lost 3 bases and J 15 bases, leaving 15 bases between the germline ends. The CDR3 sequence is 11 residues long. The germline CDR1 and CDR2 sequences are SQVTM and ANQGSEA. The authors carried out high-throughput sequencing of TCR beta. They applied it to CD8+ and CD4+ T cells obtained from blood.

This TCR was sampled from a human donor in good health. Sequenced: CD4+ T cells from PBMCs. The chain carries TRBV29-1 and TRBJ2-1; a possible D gene is TRBD1 (5 bases). The CDR3 sequence is CSVEFRQGLFF. CDR3 nucleotide sequence: TGCAGCGTTGAGTTCCGGCAGGGTCTGTTCTTC.